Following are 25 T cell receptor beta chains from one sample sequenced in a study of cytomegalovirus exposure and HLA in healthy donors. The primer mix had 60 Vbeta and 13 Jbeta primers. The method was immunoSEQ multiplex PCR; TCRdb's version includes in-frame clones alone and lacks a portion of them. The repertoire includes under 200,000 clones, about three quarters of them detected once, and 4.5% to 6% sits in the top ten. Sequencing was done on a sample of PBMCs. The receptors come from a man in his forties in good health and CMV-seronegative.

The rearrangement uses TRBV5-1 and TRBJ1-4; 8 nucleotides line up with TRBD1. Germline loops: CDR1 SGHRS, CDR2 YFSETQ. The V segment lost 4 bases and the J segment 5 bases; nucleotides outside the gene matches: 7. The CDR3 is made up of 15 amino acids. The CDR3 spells CASSPRTGTNEKLFF. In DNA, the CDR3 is TGCGCCAGCAGCCCGAGGACAGGGACGAATGAAAAACTGTTTTTT.

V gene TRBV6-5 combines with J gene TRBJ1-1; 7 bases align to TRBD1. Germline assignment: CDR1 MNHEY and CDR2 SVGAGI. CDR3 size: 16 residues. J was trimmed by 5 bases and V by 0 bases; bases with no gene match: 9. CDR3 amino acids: CASSYSMTGFWTEAFF. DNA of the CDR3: TGTGCCAGCAGTTACTCGATGACAGGGTTTTGGACTGAAGCTTTCTTT.

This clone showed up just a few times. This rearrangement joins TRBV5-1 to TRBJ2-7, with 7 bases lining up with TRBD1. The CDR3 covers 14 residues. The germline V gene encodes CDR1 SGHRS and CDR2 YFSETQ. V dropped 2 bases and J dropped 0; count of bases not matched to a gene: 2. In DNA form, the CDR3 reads TGCGCCAGCAGCTTTGACAGGGCCTCCTACGAGCAGTACTTC. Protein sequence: CASSFDRASYEQYF.

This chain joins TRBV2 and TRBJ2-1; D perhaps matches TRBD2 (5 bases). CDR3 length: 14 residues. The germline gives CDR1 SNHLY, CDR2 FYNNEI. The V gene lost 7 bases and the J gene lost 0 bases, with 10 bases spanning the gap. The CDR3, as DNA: TGTGCCAGCACCGGGATAGGCTCCTACAATGAGCAGTTCTTC. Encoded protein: CASTGIGSYNEQFF.

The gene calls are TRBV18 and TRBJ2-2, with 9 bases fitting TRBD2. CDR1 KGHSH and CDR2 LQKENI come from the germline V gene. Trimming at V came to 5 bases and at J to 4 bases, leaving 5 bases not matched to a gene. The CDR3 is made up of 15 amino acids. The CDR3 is CASSKGLAGTGELFF. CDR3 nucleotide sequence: TGTGCCAGCTCAAAGGGACTAGCTGGCACCGGGGAGCTGTTTTTT.

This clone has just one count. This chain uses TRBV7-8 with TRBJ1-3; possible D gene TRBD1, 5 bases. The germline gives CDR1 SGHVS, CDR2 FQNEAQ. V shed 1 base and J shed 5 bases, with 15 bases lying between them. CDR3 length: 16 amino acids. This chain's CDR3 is CASSLGRRGRRNTIYF. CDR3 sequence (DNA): TGTGCCAGCAGCTTAGGTCGGAGGGGACGGAGAAACACCATATATTTT.

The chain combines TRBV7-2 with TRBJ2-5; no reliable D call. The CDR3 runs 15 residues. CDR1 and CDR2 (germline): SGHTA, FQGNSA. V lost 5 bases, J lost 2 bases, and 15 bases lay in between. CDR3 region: CASSPGSTYQETQYF. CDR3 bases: TGTGCCAGCAGCCCCGGGTCGACCTATCAAGAGACCCAGTACTTC. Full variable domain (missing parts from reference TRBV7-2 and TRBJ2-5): GAGVSQSPSNKVTEKGKDVELRCDPISGHTALYWYRQSLGQGLEFLIYFQGNSAPDKSGLPSDRFSAERTGGSVSTLTIQRTQQEDSAVYLCASSPGSTYQETQYFGPGTRLLVL.

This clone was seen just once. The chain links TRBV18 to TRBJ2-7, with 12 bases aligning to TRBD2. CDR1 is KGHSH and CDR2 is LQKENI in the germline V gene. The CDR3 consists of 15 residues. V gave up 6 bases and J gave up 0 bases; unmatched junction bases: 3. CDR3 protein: CASSRTSGVSYEQYF. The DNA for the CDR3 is TGTGCCAGCTCCCGGACTAGCGGGGTCTCCTACGAGCAGTACTTC.

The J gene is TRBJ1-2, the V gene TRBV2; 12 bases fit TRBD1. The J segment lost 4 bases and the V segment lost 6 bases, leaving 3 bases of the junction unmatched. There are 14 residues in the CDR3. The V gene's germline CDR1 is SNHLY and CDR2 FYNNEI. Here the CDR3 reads CASREGQGAYGYTF. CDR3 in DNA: TGTGCCAGCAGAGAGGGACAGGGGGCCTATGGCTACACCTTC.

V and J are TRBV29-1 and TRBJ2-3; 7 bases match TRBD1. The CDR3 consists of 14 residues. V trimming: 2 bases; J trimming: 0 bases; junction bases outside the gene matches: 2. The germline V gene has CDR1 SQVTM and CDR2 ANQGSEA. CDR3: CSVERDSSTDTQYF. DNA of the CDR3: TGCAGCGTTGAACGGGACAGTAGCACAGATACGCAGTATTTT.

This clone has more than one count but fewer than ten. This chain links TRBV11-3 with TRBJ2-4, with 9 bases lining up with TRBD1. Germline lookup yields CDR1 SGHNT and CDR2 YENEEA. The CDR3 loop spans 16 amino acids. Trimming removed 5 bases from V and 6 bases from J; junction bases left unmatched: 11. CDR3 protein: CASSPKQGAHRNIQYF. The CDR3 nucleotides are TGTGCCAGCAGCCCAAAACAGGGGGCGCATAGAAACATTCAGTACTTC.

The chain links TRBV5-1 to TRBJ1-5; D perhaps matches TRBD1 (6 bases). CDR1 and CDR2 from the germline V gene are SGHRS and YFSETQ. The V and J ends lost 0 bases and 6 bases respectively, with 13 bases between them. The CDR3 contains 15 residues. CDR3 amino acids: CASSLAGGAGQPQHF. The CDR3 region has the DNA TGCGCCAGCAGCTTGGCGGGGGGCGCGGGTCAGCCCCAGCATTTT. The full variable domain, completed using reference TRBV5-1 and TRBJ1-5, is KAGVTQTPRYLIKTRGQQVTLSCSPISGHRSVSWYQQTPGQGLQFLFEYFSETQRNKGNFPGRFSGRQFSNSRSEMNVSTLELGDSALYLCASSLAGGAGQPQHFGDGTRLSIL.

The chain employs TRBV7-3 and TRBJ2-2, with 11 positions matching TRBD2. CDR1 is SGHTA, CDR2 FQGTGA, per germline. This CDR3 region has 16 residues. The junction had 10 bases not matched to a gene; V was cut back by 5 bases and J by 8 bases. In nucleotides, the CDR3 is TGTGCCAGCAGCCCCTCTAGCGGGAGGAGCAGTGGGGAGCTGTTTTTT. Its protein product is CASSPSSGRSSGELFF.

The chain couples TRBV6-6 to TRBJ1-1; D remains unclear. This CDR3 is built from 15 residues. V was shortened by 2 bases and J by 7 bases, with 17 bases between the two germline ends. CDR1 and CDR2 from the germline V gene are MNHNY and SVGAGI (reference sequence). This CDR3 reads CASSYDPGSGFEAFF. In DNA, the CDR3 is TGTGCCAGCAGTTACGATCCGGGCTCGGGGTTTGAAGCTTTCTTT.

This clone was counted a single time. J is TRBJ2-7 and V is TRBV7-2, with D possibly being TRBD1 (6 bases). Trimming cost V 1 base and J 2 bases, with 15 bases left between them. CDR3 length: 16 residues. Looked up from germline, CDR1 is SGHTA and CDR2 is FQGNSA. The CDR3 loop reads CASSLVLIGDTYEQYF. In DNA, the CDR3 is TGTGCCAGCAGCTTAGTACTCATCGGGGACACCTACGAGCAGTACTTC.

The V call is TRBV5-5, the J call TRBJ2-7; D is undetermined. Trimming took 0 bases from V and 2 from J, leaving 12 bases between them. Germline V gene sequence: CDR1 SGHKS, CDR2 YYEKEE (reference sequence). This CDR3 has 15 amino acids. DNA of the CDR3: TGTGCCAGCAGCTTGGCCTCCACTGTCGCCTACGAGCAGTACTTC. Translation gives CASSLASTVAYEQYF.

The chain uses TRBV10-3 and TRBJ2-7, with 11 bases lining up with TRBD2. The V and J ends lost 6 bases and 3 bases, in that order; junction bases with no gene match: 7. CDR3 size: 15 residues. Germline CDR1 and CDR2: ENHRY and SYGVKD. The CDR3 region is CAISQGLAGNYEQYF. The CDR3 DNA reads TGTGCCATCAGCCAAGGACTAGCGGGCAACTACGAGCAGTACTTC.

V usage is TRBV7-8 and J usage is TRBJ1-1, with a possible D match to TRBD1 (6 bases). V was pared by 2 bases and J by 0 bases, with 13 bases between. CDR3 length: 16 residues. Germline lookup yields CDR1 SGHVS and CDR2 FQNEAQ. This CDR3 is CASSLSSQGMNTEAFF. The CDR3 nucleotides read TGTGCCAGCAGCTTATCTTCTCAGGGGATGAACACTGAAGCTTTCTTT.

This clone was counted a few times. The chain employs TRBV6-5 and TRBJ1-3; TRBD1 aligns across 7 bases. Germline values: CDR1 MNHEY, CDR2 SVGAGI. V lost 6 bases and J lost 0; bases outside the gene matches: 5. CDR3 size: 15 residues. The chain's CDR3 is CASSRGQNSGNTIYF. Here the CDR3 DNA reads TGTGCCAGCAGCCGGGGACAGAACTCTGGAAACACCATATATTTT.

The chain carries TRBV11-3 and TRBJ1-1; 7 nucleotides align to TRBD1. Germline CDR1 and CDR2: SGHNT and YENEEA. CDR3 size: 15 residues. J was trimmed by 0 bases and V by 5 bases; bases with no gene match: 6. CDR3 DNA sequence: TGTGCCAGCAGCCTGTTGACAGGGTTGAACACTGAAGCTTTCTTT. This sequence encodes CASSLLTGLNTEAFF.

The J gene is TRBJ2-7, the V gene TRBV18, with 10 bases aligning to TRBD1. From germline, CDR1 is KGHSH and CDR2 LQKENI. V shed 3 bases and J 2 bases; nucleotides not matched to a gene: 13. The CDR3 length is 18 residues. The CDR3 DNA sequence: TGTGCCAGCTCACCGGTCTACCAGTGGGACAGGGGAACCTACGAGCAGTACTTC. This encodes CASSPVYQWDRGTYEQYF.

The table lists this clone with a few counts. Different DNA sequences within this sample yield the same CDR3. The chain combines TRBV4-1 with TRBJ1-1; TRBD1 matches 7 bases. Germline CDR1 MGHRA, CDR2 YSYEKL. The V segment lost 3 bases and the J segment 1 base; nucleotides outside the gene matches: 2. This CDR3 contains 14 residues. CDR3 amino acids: CASSQRDRNTEAFF. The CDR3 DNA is TGCGCCAGCAGCCAGAGGGACAGGAACACTGAAGCTTTCTTT.

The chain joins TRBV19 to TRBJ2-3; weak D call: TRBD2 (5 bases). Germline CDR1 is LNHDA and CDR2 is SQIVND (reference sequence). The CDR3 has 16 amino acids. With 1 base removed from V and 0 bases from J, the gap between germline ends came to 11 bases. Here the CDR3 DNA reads TGTGCCAGTAGTATAGGTCCAGCGGCTAGCACAGATACGCAGTATTTT. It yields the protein CASSIGPAASTDTQYF.

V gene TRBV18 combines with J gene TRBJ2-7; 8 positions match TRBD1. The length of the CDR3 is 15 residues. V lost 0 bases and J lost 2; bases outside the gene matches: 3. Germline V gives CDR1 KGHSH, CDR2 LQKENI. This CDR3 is CASSPPGQGTYEQYF. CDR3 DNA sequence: TGTGCCAGCTCACCACCCGGACAGGGCACCTACGAGCAGTACTTC.

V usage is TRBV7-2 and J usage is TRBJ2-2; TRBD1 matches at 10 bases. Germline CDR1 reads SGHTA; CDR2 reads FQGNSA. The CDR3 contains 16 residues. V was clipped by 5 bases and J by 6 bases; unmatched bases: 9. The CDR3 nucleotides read TGTGCCAGCAGCCGAGACAGGGGGCGCGATTCCGGGGAGCTGTTTTTT. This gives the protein CASSRDRGRDSGELFF. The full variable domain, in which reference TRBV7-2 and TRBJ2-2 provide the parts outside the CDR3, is GAGVSQSPSNKVTEKGKDVELRCDPISGHTALYWYRQSLGQGLEFLIYFQGNSAPDKSGLPSDRFSAERTGGSVSTLTIQRTQQEDSAVYLCASSRDRGRDSGELFFGEGSRLTVL.